This TCR beta chain was sequenced for a study of blood T cell repertoires in COVID-19. Study-wide context: COVID-19 samples collected from the United States, Italy and Spain covered acute and convalescent phases. From T cells, B-cell-depleted T cells, or PBMCs came the material, which was cDNA or gDNA.

This clone was found once. Original processing methods: The assay estimated nucleated cells by amplifying reference gene primers. TCRdb's copy holds only in-frame clones and misses some; the assay was immunoSEQ multiplex PCR. The DNA gave D and trimming, while V, J and clone size come from that table. The table has just over 80,000 clones, about 76% seen once. The CDR3 is 15 residues long. Looked up from germline, CDR1 is WSHSY and CDR2 is SAAADI. Trimming at V came to 3 bases and at J to 0 bases, leaving 5 bases not matched to a gene. The specimen sequenced was peripheral blood. The clonotype comes from an elderly woman with active or convalescent COVID-19. V is TRBV10-2 and J is TRBJ2-7; 7 bases align to TRBD2. CDR3 in DNA: TGCGCCAGCAGTGATGGGGGGGGTAGCTCCTACGAGCAGTACTTC. It encodes CASSDGGGSSYEQYF.